A single T cell receptor (beta chain) is shown here with its context. From germline, CDR1 is SGDLS and CDR2 YYNGEE. This CDR3 is 15 amino acids long. The trim removed 3 bases at V and 1 base at J, leaving 5 bases unmatched. This sample is drawn from a study of cytomegalovirus exposure and HLA in healthy donors. Profiled with immunoSEQ multiplex PCR; TCRdb holds only in-frame clones, not every one. The data contain about 140,000 clones, around 80% of them singletons. Specimen: PBMCs. The sequence came from a man under 40 in good health and CMV-seropositive. V and J are TRBV9 and TRBJ2-3; 7 nucleotides line up with TRBD2. CDR3 residues: CASSALAYGTDTQYF. The CDR3 nucleotides are TGTGCCAGCAGCGCACTAGCGTACGGCACAGATACGCAGTATTTT.